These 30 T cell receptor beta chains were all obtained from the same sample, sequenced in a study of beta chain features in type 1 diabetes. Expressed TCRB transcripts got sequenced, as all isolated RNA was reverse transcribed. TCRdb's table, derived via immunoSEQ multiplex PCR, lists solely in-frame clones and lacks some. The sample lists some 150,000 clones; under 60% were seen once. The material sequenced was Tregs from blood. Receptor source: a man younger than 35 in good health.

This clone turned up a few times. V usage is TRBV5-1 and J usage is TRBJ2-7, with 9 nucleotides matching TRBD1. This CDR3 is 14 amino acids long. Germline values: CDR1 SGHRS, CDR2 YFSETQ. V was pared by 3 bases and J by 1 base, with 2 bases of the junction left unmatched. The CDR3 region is CASSWDRVSYEQYF. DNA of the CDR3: TGCGCCAGCAGCTGGGACAGGGTTTCCTACGAGCAGTACTTC.

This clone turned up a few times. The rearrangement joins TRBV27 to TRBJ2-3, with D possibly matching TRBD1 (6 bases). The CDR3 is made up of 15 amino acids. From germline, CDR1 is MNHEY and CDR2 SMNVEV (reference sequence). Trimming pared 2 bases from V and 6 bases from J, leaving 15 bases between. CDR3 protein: CASSLAESGADTQYF. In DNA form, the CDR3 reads TGTGCCAGCAGTTTAGCCGAATCAGGGGCGGATACGCAGTATTTT.

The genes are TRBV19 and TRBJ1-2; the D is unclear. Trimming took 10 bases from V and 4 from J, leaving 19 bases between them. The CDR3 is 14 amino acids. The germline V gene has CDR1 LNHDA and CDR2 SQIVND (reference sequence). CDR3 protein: CATTKPGVTYGYTF. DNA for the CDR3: TGTGCCACTACAAAGCCGGGAGTTACCTATGGCTACACCTTC. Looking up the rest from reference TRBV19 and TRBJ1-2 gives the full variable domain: DGGITQSPKYLFRKEGQNVTLSCEQNLNHDAMYWYRQDPGQGLRLIYYSQIVNDFQKGDIAEGYSVSREKKESFPLTVTSAQKNPTAFYLCATTKPGVTYGYTFGSGTRLTVV.

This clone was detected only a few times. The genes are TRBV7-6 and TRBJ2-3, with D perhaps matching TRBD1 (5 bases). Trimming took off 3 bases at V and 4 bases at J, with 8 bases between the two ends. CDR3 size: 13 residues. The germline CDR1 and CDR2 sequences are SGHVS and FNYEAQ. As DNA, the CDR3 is TGTGCCAGCAGCTTCAGGGTGGCAGATACGCAGTATTTT. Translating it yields CASSFRVADTQYF.

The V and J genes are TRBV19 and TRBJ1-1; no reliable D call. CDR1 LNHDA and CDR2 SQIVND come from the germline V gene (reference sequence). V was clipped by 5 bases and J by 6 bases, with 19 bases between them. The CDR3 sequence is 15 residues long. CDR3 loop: CASSPRGVGDPEAFF. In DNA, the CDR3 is TGTGCCAGTAGTCCACGGGGTGTCGGGGATCCTGAAGCTTTCTTT.

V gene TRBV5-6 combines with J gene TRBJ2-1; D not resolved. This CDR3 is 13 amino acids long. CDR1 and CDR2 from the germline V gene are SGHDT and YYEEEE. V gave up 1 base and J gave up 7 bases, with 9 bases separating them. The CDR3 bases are TGTGCCAGCAGCTTGTTTAATTCGAATGAGCAGTTCTTC. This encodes CASSLFNSNEQFF.

The CDR3 loop reads CASSSRLNEKLFF. CDR3 coding DNA: TGTGCCAGCAGCTCCCGTCTTAATGAAAAACTGTTTTTT. V is TRBV7-2 and J is TRBJ1-4; D not resolved. The CDR3 runs 13 residues. V was pared by 4 bases and J by 4 bases, with 7 bases between. Germline-derived CDR1 and CDR2 are SGHTA and FQGNSA.

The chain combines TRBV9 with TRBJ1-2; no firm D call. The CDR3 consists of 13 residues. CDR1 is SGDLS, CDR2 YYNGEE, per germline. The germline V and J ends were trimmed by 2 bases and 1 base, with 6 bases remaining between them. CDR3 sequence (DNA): TGTGCCAGCAGCGTTACGGTTAACTATGGCTACACCTTC. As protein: CASSVTVNYGYTF. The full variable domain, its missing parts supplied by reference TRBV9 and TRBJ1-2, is DSGVTQTPKHLITATGQRVTLRCSPRSGDLSVYWYQQSLDQGLQFLIQYYNGEERAKGNILERFSAQQFPDLHSELNLSSLELGDSALYFCASSVTVNYGYTFGSGTRLTVV.

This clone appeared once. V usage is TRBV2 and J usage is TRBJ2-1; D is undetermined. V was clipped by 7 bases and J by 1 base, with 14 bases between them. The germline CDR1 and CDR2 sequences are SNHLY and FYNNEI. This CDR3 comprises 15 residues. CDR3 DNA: TGTGCCAGCACCGAAAGCGAAACTTCCTACAATGAGCAGTTCTTC. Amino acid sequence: CASTESETSYNEQFF. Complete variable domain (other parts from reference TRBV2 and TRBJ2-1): EPEVTQTPSHQVTQMGQEVILRCVPISNHLYFYWYRQILGQKVEFLVSFYNNEISEKSEIFDDQFSVERPDGSNFTLKIRSTKLEDSAMYFCASTESETSYNEQFFGPGTRLTVL.

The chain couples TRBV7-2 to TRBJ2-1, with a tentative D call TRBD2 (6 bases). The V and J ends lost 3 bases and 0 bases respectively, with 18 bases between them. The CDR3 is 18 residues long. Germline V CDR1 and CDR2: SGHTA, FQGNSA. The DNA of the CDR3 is TGTGCCAGCAGCTTGCAGTTCGCGGGGCTTAGCTCCTACAATGAGCAGTTCTTC. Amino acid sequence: CASSLQFAGLSSYNEQFF.

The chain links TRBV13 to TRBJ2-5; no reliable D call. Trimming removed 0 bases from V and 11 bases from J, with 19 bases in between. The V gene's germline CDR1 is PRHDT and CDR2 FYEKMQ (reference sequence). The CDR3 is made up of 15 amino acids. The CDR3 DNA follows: TGTGCCAGCAGCTTAGGGGTGCCCCACGCCATTCGGCAGTACTTC. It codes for CASSLGVPHAIRQYF.

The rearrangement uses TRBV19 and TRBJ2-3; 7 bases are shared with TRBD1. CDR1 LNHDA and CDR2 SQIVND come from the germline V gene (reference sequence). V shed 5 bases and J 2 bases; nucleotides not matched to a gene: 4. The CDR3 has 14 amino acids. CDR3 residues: CASSPGTDTDTQYF. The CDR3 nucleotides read TGTGCCAGTAGTCCTGGGACAGACACAGATACGCAGTATTTT.

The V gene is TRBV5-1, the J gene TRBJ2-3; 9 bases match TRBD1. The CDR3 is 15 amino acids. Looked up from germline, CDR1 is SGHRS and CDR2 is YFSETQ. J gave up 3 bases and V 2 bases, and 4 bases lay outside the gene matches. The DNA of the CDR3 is TGCGCCAGCAGCTTAGGACAGGGGAGAACAGATACGCAGTATTTT. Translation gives CASSLGQGRTDTQYF.

The CDR3 loop is CASSLSWDRTLFF. The CDR3 coding sequence is TGTGCCAGCAGTTTATCTTGGGACAGGACACTGTTTTTT. V is TRBV27 and J is TRBJ1-4; 8 bases are shared with TRBD1. The trim removed 0 bases at V and 13 bases at J, leaving 4 bases unmatched. CDR1 is MNHEY and CDR2 is SMNVEV in the germline V gene (reference sequence). This CDR3 region has 13 residues.

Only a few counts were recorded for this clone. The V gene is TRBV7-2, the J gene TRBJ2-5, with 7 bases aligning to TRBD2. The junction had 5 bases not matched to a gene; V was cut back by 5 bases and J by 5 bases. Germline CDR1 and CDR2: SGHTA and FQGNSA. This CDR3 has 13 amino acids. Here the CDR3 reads CASSRAGRETQYF. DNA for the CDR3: TGTGCCAGCAGCCGAGCGGGGAGGGAGACCCAGTACTTC.

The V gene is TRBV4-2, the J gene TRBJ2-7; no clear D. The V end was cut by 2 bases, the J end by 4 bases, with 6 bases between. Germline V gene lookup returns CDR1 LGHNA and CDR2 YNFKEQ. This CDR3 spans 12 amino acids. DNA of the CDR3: TGTGCCAGCAGCCAAACCGGGTACGAGCAGTACTTC. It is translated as CASSQTGYEQYF.

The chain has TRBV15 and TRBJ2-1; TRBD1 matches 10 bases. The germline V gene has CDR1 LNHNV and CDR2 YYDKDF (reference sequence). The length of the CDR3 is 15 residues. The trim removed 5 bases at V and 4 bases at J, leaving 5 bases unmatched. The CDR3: CATSGRDRGYNEQFF. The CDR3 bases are TGTGCCACCAGCGGCCGGGACAGGGGATACAATGAGCAGTTCTTC.

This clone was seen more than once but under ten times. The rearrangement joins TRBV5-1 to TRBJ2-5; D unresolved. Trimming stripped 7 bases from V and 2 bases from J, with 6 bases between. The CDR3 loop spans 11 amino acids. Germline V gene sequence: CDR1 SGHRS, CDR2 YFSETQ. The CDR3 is CASGTQETQYF. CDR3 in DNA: TGCGCCAGCGGTACTCAAGAGACCCAGTACTTC.

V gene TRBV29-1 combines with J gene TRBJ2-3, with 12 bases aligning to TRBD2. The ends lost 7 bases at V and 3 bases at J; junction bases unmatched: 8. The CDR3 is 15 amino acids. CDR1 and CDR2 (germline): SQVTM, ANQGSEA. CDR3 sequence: CSASSTSGGTDTQYF. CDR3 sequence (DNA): TGCAGCGCTTCATCGACTAGCGGGGGAACAGATACGCAGTATTTT.

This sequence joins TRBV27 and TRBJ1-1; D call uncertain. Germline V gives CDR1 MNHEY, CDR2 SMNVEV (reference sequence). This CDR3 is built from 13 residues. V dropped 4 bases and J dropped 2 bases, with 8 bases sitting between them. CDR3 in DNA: TGTGCCAGCAGTTCTTTAATAAACACTGAAGCTTTCTTT. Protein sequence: CASSSLINTEAFF.

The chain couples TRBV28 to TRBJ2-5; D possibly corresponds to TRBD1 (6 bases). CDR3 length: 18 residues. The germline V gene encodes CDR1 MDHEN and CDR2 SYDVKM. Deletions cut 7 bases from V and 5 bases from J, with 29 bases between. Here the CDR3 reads CASISTRGQGHTRETQYF. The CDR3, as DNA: TGTGCCAGCATTTCGACACGTGGTCAGGGACATACTAGGGAGACCCAGTACTTC.

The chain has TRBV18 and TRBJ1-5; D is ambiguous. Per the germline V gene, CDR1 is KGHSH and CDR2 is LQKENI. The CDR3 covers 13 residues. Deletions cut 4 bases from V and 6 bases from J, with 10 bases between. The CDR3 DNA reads TGTGCCAGCTCACAGGGAGGAGGTCAGCCCCAGCATTTT. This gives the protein CASSQGGGQPQHF.

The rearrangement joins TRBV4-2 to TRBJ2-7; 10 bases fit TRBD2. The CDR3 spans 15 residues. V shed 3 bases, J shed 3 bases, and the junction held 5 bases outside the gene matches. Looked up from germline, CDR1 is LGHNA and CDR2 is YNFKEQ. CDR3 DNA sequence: TGTGCCAGCAGCCAGGCCCGGACTAGCGGCTACGAGCAGTACTTC. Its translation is CASSQARTSGYEQYF.

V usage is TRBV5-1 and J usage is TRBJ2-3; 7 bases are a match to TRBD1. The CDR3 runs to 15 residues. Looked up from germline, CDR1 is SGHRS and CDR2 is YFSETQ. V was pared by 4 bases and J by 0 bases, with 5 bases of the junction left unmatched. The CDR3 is CASSDRQGSTDTQYF. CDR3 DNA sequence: TGCGCCAGCAGCGACCGACAGGGTAGCACAGATACGCAGTATTTT. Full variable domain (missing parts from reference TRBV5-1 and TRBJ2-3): KAGVTQTPRYLIKTRGQQVTLSCSPISGHRSVSWYQQTPGQGLQFLFEYFSETQRNKGNFPGRFSGRQFSNSRSEMNVSTLELGDSALYLCASSDRQGSTDTQYFGPGTRLTVL.

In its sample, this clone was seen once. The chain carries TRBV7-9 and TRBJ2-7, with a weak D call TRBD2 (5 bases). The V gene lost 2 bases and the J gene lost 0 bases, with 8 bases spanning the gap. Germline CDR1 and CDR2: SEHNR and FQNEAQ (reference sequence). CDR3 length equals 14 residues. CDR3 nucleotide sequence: TGTGCCAGCAGCTTAAGGGAGAGCTCCTACGAGCAGTACTTC. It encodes CASSLRESSYEQYF.

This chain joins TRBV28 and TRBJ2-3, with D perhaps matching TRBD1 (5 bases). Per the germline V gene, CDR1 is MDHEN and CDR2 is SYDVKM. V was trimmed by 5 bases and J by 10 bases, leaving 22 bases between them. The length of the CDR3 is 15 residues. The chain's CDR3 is CASSTPGADNIAQYF. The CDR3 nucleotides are TGTGCCAGCAGTACCCCTGGGGCCGACAATATTGCGCAGTATTTT.

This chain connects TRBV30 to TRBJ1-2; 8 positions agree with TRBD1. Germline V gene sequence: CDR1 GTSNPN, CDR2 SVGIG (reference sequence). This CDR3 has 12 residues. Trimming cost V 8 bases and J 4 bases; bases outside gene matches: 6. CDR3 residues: CAGQGESYGYTF. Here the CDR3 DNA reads TGTGCCGGACAGGGTGAGAGCTATGGCTACACCTTC.

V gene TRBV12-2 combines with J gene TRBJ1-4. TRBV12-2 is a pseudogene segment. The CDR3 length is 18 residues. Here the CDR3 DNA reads TGTGCAAGTCGCTCCCAGGTGATACCGGGATGGACTAATGAAAAACTGTTTTTT. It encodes CASRSQVIPGWTNEKLFF.

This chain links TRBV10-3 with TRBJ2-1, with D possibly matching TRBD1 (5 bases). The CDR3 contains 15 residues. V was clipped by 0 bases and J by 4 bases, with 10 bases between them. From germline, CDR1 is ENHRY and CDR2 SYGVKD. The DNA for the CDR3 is TGTGCCATCAGTGAGTCGGCAGGGCGGTACAATGAGCAGTTCTTC. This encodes CAISESAGRYNEQFF.

As DNA, the CDR3 is TGCGCCAGCAGCTTGCTTCCTCCGGGAACTAATGAAAAACTGTTTTTT. Translating gives CASSLLPPGTNEKLFF. The chain uses TRBV5-1 and TRBJ1-4; D remains unclear. The germline V and J ends were trimmed by 1 base and 1 base, with 11 bases remaining between them. Germline V lookup: CDR1 SGHRS, CDR2 YFSETQ. The CDR3 sequence is 16 residues long.